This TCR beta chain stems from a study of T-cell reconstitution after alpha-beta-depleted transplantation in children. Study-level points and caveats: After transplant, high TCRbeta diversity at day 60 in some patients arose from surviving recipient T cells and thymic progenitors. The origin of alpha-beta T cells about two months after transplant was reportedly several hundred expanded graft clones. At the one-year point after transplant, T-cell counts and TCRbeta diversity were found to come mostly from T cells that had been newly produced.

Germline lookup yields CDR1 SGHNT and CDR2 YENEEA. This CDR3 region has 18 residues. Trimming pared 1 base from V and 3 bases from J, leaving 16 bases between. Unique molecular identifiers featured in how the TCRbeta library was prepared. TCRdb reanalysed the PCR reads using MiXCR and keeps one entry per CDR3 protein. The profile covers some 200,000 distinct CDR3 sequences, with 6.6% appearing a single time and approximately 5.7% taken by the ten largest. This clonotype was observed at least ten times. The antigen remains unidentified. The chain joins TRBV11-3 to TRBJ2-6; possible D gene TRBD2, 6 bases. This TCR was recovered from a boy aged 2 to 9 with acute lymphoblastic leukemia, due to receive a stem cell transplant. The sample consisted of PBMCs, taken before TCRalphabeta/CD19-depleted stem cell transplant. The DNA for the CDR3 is TGTGCCAGCAGCTTAGTAGGCGGGGTCCCCGGTGGGGCCAACGTCCTGACTTTC. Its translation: CASSLVGGVPGGANVLTF.